The 2 T cell receptor beta chains reported below all come from one sample, sequenced in a study of cytomegalovirus exposure and HLA in healthy donors. Primers: 60 Vbeta forward and 13 Jbeta reverse. Profiling relied on immunoSEQ multiplex PCR, and the TCRdb table lists in-frame clones only, not all of them. The sample lists 120,000 to 150,000 clones; around three quarters were seen once. Input material: PBMCs. The receptors here all came from a man aged 18 to 29 in good health and CMV-seronegative.

The chain links TRBV5-1 to TRBJ2-1; 7 nucleotides agree with TRBD1. Per germline, CDR1 SGHRS and CDR2 YFSETQ. V lost 8 bases and J lost 8; bases outside the gene matches: 13. There are 14 residues in the CDR3. DNA of the CDR3: TGCGCCAGTCGGCGAGGGGGCGGGTCCGATGAGCAGTTCTTC. Amino acid sequence: CASRRGGGSDEQFF.

V usage is TRBV7-9 and J usage is TRBJ1-2; 9 bases align to TRBD1. The germline gives CDR1 SEHNR, CDR2 FQNEAQ (reference sequence). V was pared by 5 bases and J by 0 bases, with 13 bases of the junction left unmatched. The CDR3 has 18 amino acids. For the CDR3, the DNA is TGTGCCAGCAGCCCGACAGGGGGTCGCTCGCCGACTAACTATGGCTACACCTTC. It specifies CASSPTGGRSPTNYGYTF.